The clone carrying this TCR beta chain was detected many times. V gave up 3 bases and J gave up 3 bases; unmatched junction bases: 2. In germline, CDR1 is MNHEY, CDR2 SMNVEV (reference sequence). The CDR3 loop spans 14 amino acids. The data are from a study of spatial heterogeneity in lung cancer. The study tagged each TCR cDNA molecule with a unique molecular identifier. TCRdb used MiXCR to reprocess the 5' RACE reads, holding one entry per CDR3 protein. The repertoire holds 30,000 to 45,000 distinct CDR3 sequences, with more than 7% as singletons. Time point in this sample: sample taken at primary tumor resection.

This TCR came from a female donor with early-stage non-small cell lung cancer. This chain uses TRBV27 with TRBJ2-7; 10 nucleotides match TRBD1. The sample in question was PBMCs, obtained at surgery. CDR3 sequence: CASSFGDRGYEQYF. Written as DNA, the CDR3 is TGTGCCAGCAGTTTTGGGGACAGGGGCTACGAGCAGTACTTC.